The 7 T cell receptor beta chains reported below all come from one sample, sequenced in a study of T-cell memory formation after mild COVID-19. MiXCR, applied by TCRdb to the 5' RACE reads, yields one record per CDR3 protein. Among some 300,000 distinct CDR3 sequences, around 19% were seen once, and the ten largest hold around 20%. The sequencing sample was made of PBMCs or a T cell subset sorted from them (not recorded which). These receptors were taken from a young man who had mild COVID-19 (a few samples of this study predate the infection). Cell type and time point are not known.

This clonotype was seen at least ten times. The genes are TRBV6-2 or TRBV6-3 and TRBJ1-5, with D perhaps matching TRBD1 (5 bases). The CDR3 consists of 15 residues. The germline CDR1 and CDR2 sequences are MNHEY and SVGEGT. With 7 bases removed from V and 3 bases from J, the gap between germline ends came to 16 bases. CDR3 region: CASKGWGHDNQPQHF. In nucleotides, the CDR3 is TGTGCCAGCAAAGGTTGGGGCCACGACAATCAGCCCCAGCATTTT.

This clonotype was seen a few times. The genes are TRBV27 and TRBJ2-7, with D tentatively TRBD1 (5 bases). CDR3 length: 15 amino acids. Looked up from germline, CDR1 is MNHEY and CDR2 is SMNVEV (reference sequence). The V end lost 0 bases, the J end lost 0 bases, and 9 bases lay between the germline ends. CDR3: CASSLSLTDSYEQYF. The CDR3 DNA follows: TGTGCCAGCAGTTTATCCCTGACAGACTCCTACGAGCAGTACTTC.

The rearrangement uses TRBV19 and TRBJ2-3; no clear D. The CDR3 sequence is 13 residues long. The V gene's germline CDR1 is LNHDA and CDR2 SQIVND (reference sequence). V was clipped by 8 bases and J by 0 bases, with 9 bases between them. DNA for the CDR3: TGTGCCAGTCGTTGGCGGAGCACAGATACGCAGTATTTT. This sequence encodes CASRWRSTDTQYF. The full variable domain, rest sourced from reference TRBV19 and TRBJ2-3, is DGGITQSPKYLFRKEGQNVTLSCEQNLNHDAMYWYRQDPGQGLRLIYYSQIVNDFQKGDIAEGYSVSREKKESFPLTVTSAQKNPTAFYLCASRWRSTDTQYFGPGTRLTVL.

The chain uses TRBV6-2 or TRBV6-3 and TRBJ1-1, with D uncertain. Germline CDR1 and CDR2: MNHEY and SVGEGT. CDR3 length: 11 amino acids. The V gene lost 6 bases and the J gene lost 6 bases, with 8 bases spanning the gap. The CDR3 sequence: CASRKDPEAFF. CDR3 nucleotide sequence: TGTGCCAGCAGGAAAGACCCTGAAGCTTTCTTT.

Only a few counts were recorded for this clonotype. V usage is TRBV7-2 and J usage is TRBJ2-5; D unresolved. This CDR3 has 16 amino acids. With 1 base removed from V and 4 bases from J, the gap between germline ends came to 16 bases. CDR1 is SGHTA and CDR2 is FQGNSA in the germline V gene. The CDR3 here is CASSLGILRISETQYF. CDR3 coding DNA: TGTGCCAGCAGCTTAGGCATCCTCCGGATCTCAGAGACCCAGTACTTC.

This clonotype has only a few counts. The V and J genes are TRBV4-3 and TRBJ2-7; 10 bases align to TRBD1. The junction had 3 bases not matched to a gene; V was cut back by 4 bases and J by 0 bases. The CDR3 is 15 amino acids. Germline values: CDR1 LGHNA, CDR2 YSLEER. The CDR3 region is CASSRGQGTSYEQYF. The CDR3 DNA reads TGCGCCAGCAGCCGGGGACAGGGGACCTCCTACGAGCAGTACTTC.

The rearrangement joins TRBV5-1 to TRBJ2-3, with D unclear. This CDR3 spans 15 amino acids. V shed 1 base and J shed 1 base, with 10 bases lying between them. Germline values: CDR1 SGHRS, CDR2 YFSETQ. The CDR3 loop reads CASSLSRFGTDTQYF. The CDR3 DNA reads TGCGCCAGCAGCTTGTCGCGGTTCGGCACAGATACGCAGTATTTT.